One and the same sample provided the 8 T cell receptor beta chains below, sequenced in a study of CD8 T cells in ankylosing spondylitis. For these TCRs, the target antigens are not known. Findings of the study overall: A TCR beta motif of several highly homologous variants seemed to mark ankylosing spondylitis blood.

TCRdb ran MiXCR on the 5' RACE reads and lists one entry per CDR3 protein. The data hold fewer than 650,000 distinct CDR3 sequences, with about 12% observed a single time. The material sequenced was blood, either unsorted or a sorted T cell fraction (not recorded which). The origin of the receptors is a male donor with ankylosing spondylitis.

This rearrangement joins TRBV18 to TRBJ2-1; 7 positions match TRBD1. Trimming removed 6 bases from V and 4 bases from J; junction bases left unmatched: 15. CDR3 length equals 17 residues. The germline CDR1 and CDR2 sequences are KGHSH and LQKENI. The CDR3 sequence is CASSRNTGTATYNEQFF. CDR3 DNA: TGTGCCAGCTCGCGCAATACCGGGACAGCAACATACAATGAGCAGTTCTTC.

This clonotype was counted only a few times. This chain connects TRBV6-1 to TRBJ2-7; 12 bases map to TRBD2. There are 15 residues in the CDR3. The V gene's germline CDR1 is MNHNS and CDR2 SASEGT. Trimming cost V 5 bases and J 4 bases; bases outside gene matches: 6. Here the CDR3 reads CASSTPGTSGYEQYF. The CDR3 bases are TGTGCCAGCAGTACCCCCGGGACTAGCGGGTACGAGCAGTACTTC.

The CDR3 DNA reads as TGTGCCAGCAGCCAAGGTTGGGCCGACACTGAAGCTTTCTTT. This codes for CASSQGWADTEAFF. The rearrangement links TRBV3-1 to TRBJ1-1; no firm D call. The CDR3 loop spans 14 amino acids. V dropped 1 base and J dropped 3 bases, with 9 bases sitting between them. The germline V gene has CDR1 LGHDT and CDR2 YNNKEL (reference sequence).

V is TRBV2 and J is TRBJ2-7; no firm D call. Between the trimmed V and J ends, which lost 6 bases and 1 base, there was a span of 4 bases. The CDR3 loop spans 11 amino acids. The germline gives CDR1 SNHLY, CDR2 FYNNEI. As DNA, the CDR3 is TGTGCCAGCAGGGAGTCCTACGAGCAGTACTTC. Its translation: CASRESYEQYF.

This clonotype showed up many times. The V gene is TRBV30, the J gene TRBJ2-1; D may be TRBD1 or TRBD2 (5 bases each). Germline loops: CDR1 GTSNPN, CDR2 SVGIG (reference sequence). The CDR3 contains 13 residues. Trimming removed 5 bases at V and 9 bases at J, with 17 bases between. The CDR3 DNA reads TGTGCCTGGTTCCGGGGCCCTAGGGGTGAGCAGTTCTTC. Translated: CAWFRGPRGEQFF.

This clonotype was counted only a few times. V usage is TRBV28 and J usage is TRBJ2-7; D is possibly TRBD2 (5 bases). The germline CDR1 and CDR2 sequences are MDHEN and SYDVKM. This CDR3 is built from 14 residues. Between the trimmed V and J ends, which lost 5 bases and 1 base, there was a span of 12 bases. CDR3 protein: CASSAVAQSYEQYV. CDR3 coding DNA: TGTGCCAGCAGTGCCGTAGCGCAATCCTACGAGCAGTACGTC.

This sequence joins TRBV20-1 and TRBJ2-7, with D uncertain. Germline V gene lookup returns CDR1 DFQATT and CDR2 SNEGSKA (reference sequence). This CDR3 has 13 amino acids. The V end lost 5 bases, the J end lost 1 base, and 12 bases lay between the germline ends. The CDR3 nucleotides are TGCAGTGCTCCGTCTTCTTTTTCCTACGAGCAGTACTTC. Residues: CSAPSSFSYEQYF.

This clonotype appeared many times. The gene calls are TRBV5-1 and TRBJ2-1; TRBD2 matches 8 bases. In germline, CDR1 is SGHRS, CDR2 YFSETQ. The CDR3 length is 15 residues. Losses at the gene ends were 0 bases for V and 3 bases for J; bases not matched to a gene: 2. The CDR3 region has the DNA TGCGCCAGCAGCTTGGAGGGACTAGTCTACAATGAGCAGTTCTTC. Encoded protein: CASSLEGLVYNEQFF.